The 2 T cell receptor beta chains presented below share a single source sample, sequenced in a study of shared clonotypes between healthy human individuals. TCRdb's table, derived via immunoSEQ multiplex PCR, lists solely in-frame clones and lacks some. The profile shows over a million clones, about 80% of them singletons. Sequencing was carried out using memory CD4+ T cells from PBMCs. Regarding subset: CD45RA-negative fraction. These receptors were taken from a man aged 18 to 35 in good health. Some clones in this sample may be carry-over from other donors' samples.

DNA of the CDR3: TGTGCCAGCTCACCGGGGACAGGGGAGAATGGCTACACCTTC. This gives the protein CASSPGTGENGYTF. The chain couples TRBV18 to TRBJ1-2, with 10 bases identical to TRBD1. CDR3 length equals 14 residues. Germline CDR1 KGHSH, CDR2 LQKENI. The V gene end was trimmed by 3 bases and the J gene end by 6 bases; junction bases not matched to a gene: 4.

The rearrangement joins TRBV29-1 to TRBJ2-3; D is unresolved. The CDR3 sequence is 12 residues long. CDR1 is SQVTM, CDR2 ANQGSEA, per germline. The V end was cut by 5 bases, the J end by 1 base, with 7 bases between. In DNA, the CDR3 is TGCAGCGTTCTCCCCGGCACAGATACGCAGTATTTT. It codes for CSVLPGTDTQYF.